This T cell receptor beta chain stems from a study of vaccination effects on CD4 cells after COVID-19. The CDR3 consists of 12 residues. Germline CDR1 and CDR2: KGHSH and LQKENI. V dropped 3 bases and J dropped 6 bases, with 8 bases sitting between them. ViraFEST used viral peptide pools to expand antigen-specific CD4+ T cells before sequencing. Upon completion of roughly ten days in culture, CD4+ T cells were isolated. Nobody among the vaccine recipients had prior SARS-CoV-2 infection (nucleocapsid antibodies were negative). Sequencing was performed with immunoSEQ multiplex PCR; in TCRdb, only in-frame clones are kept and a portion is missing. Among some 22,000 clones, over 55% were seen once, and the ten largest hold 12%. A note on this clone: The antigen remains undetermined.

The study, taken as a whole, reports: The study, lacking early post-infection timepoints, had few convalescent patients. Among infection- and vaccine-induced clones, marked clonal contraction occurred late after vaccination.

The TCR was taken from a human donor who received a COVID-19 vaccine. The source material was CD4+ T cells from PBMCs cultured with HCoV-OC43 spike peptides, sampled before COVID-19 vaccination. Stated subset: HCoV-OC43 spike overlapping peptide pool stimulation. The V gene is TRBV18, the J gene TRBJ1-2; D unresolved. The CDR3 sequence is CASSPVEDGYTF. In DNA form, the CDR3 reads TGTGCCAGCTCACCCGTTGAGGATGGCTACACCTTC.